The rows below give T cell receptor beta chains drawn from one sample of a study of T cell responses to AZD1222 COVID-19 vaccine. Sequencing was performed with immunoSEQ multiplex PCR; in TCRdb, only in-frame clones are kept and a portion is missing. In the table there are more than 70,000 clones, nearly 90% of which are singletons. Sequenced here: peripheral blood, sampled 28 days after the second AZD1222 dose. The receptors were gathered from an adult who received the AZD1222 COVID-19 vaccine. CDR3s include the opening cysteine and the closing phenylalanine or tryptophan. The D gene is left open where the match is weak. Clone size, where shown, is once, few, many, or a class for clones that have expanded.

j_call: TRBJ1-6
v_call: TRBV6-4
d_call: NA
clone_size: NA
cdr3_nt: TGTGCCAGCAGTGAAGGGCAGAATTCACCCCTCCACTTT
cdr3_aa: CASSEGQNSPLHF

j_call: TRBJ1-6
v_call: TRBV6-5
d_call: TRBD1
clone_size: NA
cdr3_nt: TGTGCCCACGGACAGGATTTTTCACCCCTCCACTTT
cdr3_aa: CAHGQDFSPLHF

j_call: TRBJ1-2
v_call: TRBV6-5
d_call: NA
clone_size: NA
cdr3_nt: TGTGCCAGCAGTCGACAGGCCGCCTATGGCTACACCTTC
cdr3_aa: CASSRQAAYGYTF

j_call: TRBJ2-5
v_call: TRBV12-3/TRBV12-4
d_call: NA
clone_size: NA
cdr3_nt: TGTGCCAGCGGTGGGGCTAGCGCGGAGACCCAGTACTTC
cdr3_aa: CASGGASAETQYF

j_call: TRBJ2-3
v_call: TRBV6-2/TRBV6-3
d_call: NA
clone_size: once
cdr3_nt: TGTGCCAGCAGTTACCGGGGGCACAGTTACACAGATACGCAGTATTTT
cdr3_aa: CASSYRGHSYTDTQYF

j_call: TRBJ2-7
v_call: TRBV9
d_call: TRBD1
clone_size: NA
cdr3_nt: TGTGCCAGCAGCGTAGCCGGGACAGGGTACTCCTACGAGCAGTACTTC
cdr3_aa: CASSVAGTGYSYEQYF

j_call: TRBJ1-5
v_call: TRBV19
d_call: NA
clone_size: NA
cdr3_nt: TGTGCCAGTAGTAAACAGGTAATCAATCAGCCCCAGCATTTT
cdr3_aa: CASSKQVINQPQHF

j_call: TRBJ1-2
v_call: TRBV7-9
d_call: NA
clone_size: NA
cdr3_nt: TGTGCCAGCAGCTTAAGACAGGCTATCTATGGCTACACCTTC
cdr3_aa: CASSLRQAIYGYTF

j_call: TRBJ2-7
v_call: TRBV4-1
d_call: NA
clone_size: NA
cdr3_nt: TGCGCCAGCAGCCAAGAGAGGCGGGAAATTTACGAGCAGTACTTC
cdr3_aa: CASSQERREIYEQYF

j_call: TRBJ2-2
v_call: TRBV6-2/TRBV6-3
d_call: NA
clone_size: NA
cdr3_nt: TGTGCCAGCAGCGACCTATCGTTGGGCAGGGGCTCGAACACCGGGGAGCTGTTTTTT
cdr3_aa: CASSDLSLGRGSNTGELFF

j_call: TRBJ1-5
v_call: TRBV27
d_call: NA
clone_size: NA
cdr3_nt: TGTGCCAGCAGTTTGGGCGGCTCGTTCAATCAGCCCCAGCATTTT
cdr3_aa: CASSLGGSFNQPQHF

j_call: TRBJ1-2
v_call: TRBV21-1
d_call: NA
clone_size: once
cdr3_nt: TGTGCCAGCAGCACCGCTACGAAACCGGGACAGGGATGTGATGGTGGCTACACCTTC
cdr3_aa: CASSTATKPGQGCDGGYTF

j_call: TRBJ2-3
v_call: TRBV6-4
d_call: NA
clone_size: once
cdr3_nt: TGTGCCAGCAGTCCGGACGGTCAAAGCACAGATACGCAGTATTTT
cdr3_aa: CASSPDGQSTDTQYF

j_call: TRBJ2-7
v_call: TRBV7-9
d_call: TRBD2
clone_size: once
cdr3_nt: TGTGCCAGCAGCGGGACTAGCGGGACGTCCTACGAGCAGTACTTC
cdr3_aa: CASSGTSGTSYEQYF

j_call: TRBJ1-1
v_call: TRBV5-5
d_call: TRBD1
clone_size: NA
cdr3_nt: TGTGCCAGCAGCACAAGGACAGGGATCCTGAACACTGAAGCTTTCTTT
cdr3_aa: CASSTRTGILNTEAFF

j_call: TRBJ2-2
v_call: TRBV7-9
d_call: NA
clone_size: NA
cdr3_nt: TGTGCCAGCAACGATAACACCGGGGAGCTGTTTTTT
cdr3_aa: CASNDNTGELFF

j_call: TRBJ2-5
v_call: TRBV3-1/TRBV3-2
d_call: NA
clone_size: NA
cdr3_nt: TGTGCCAGCAGCCAAGCATTGGGGCCCAGGGCGCAGTACTTC
cdr3_aa: CASSQALGPRAQYF

j_call: TRBJ2-3
v_call: TRBV2
d_call: TRBD1
clone_size: NA
cdr3_nt: TGTGCCAGCAGCCCGACAGGGAGCACAGATACGCAGTATTTT
cdr3_aa: CASSPTGSTDTQYF

j_call: TRBJ2-7
v_call: TRBV4-2
d_call: TRBD2
clone_size: NA
cdr3_nt: TGTGCCAGCAGCCAGGAGCTAGCGGGGGCCCTCGACGAGCAGTACTTC
cdr3_aa: CASSQELAGALDEQYF

j_call: TRBJ2-3
v_call: TRBV10-2
d_call: TRBD2
clone_size: NA
cdr3_nt: TGCGCCAGCATTTCGGGAGGGAGCACAGATACGCAGTATTTT
cdr3_aa: CASISGGSTDTQYF

j_call: TRBJ1-1
v_call: TRBV7-2
d_call: TRBD1
clone_size: NA
cdr3_nt: TGTGCCAGCAGCCTTAGACAGGGTGGTAGGGGAGAAGCTTTCTTT
cdr3_aa: CASSLRQGGRGEAFF

j_call: TRBJ2-6
v_call: TRBV18
d_call: NA
clone_size: NA
cdr3_nt: TGTGCCAGCTCACCGTTTTCGAGACCCAGCTCTGGGGCCAACGTCCTGACTTTC
cdr3_aa: CASSPFSRPSSGANVLTF

j_call: TRBJ2-1
v_call: TRBV19
d_call: TRBD2
clone_size: NA
cdr3_nt: TGTGCCAGTAGTATAACCCCTAGCGGGGGTTACAATGAGCAGTTCTTC
cdr3_aa: CASSITPSGGYNEQFF

j_call: TRBJ1-1
v_call: TRBV7-9
d_call: NA
clone_size: NA
cdr3_nt: TGTGCCAGCAGCTTACAGAACACTGAAGCTTTCTTT
cdr3_aa: CASSLQNTEAFF

j_call: TRBJ1-6
v_call: TRBV3-1/TRBV3-2
d_call: TRBD1
clone_size: NA
cdr3_nt: TGTGCCAGCACGGACAGGGTTGGTTCACCCCTCCACTTT
cdr3_aa: CASTDRVGSPLHF

j_call: TRBJ2-7
v_call: TRBV4-2
d_call: NA
clone_size: NA
cdr3_nt: TGTGCCAGCAGCCAACCCCCCGAGCCTGGGGGCGAGCAGTACTTC
cdr3_aa: CASSQPPEPGGEQYF

j_call: TRBJ2-3
v_call: TRBV5-4
d_call: TRBD2
clone_size: NA
cdr3_nt: TGTGCCAGCAGCCCCCGGACTAGCGGGAGAACAGATACGCAGTATTTT
cdr3_aa: CASSPRTSGRTDTQYF

j_call: TRBJ1-1
v_call: TRBV7-2
d_call: NA
clone_size: once
cdr3_nt: TGTGCCAGCAGCTTTTGGACAGTTATGAACACTGAAGCTTTCTTT
cdr3_aa: CASSFWTVMNTEAFF

j_call: TRBJ2-2
v_call: TRBV7-8
d_call: TRBD2
clone_size: NA
cdr3_nt: TGTGCCAGCAGCCTCCTGACTAGCGGGTACACCGGGGAGCTGTTTTTT
cdr3_aa: CASSLLTSGYTGELFF

j_call: TRBJ2-2
v_call: TRBV27
d_call: TRBD2
clone_size: NA
cdr3_nt: TGTGCCAGCAGCCGCCCTCTAGTAGCGGGGAAGCCCGGGGAGCTGTTTTTT
cdr3_aa: CASSRPLVAGKPGELFF

j_call: TRBJ2-3
v_call: TRBV6-5
d_call: TRBD2
clone_size: once
cdr3_nt: TGTGCCAGCAGAACTAGCGGGAGTGGTACAGATACGCAGTATTTT
cdr3_aa: CASRTSGSGTDTQYF

j_call: TRBJ2-1
v_call: TRBV6-6
d_call: NA
clone_size: NA
cdr3_nt: TGTGCCAGCAGGCCGGGACTGCTAAATGAGCAGTTCTTC
cdr3_aa: CASRPGLLNEQFF

j_call: TRBJ1-2
v_call: TRBV7-2
d_call: NA
clone_size: once
cdr3_nt: TGTGCCAGCAGCTTAGAGAGGGCGACGCATGGCTACACCTTC
cdr3_aa: CASSLERATHGYTF

j_call: TRBJ1-2
v_call: TRBV7-2
d_call: TRBD1
clone_size: NA
cdr3_nt: TGTGCCAGCAGCTTAGCGGCAGATTGGACAGGGGGCTATGGCTACACCTTC
cdr3_aa: CASSLAADWTGGYGYTF

j_call: TRBJ1-1
v_call: TRBV6-5
d_call: NA
clone_size: NA
cdr3_nt: TGTGCCAGCAGTTGGTCTGGGGAAGCTTTCTTT
cdr3_aa: CASSWSGEAFF

j_call: TRBJ2-5
v_call: TRBV27
d_call: NA
clone_size: NA
cdr3_nt: TGTGCCAGCAGTTTATCGCCCCCTGGTACAGACAGTTTGTACTCCCAAAAAGAGACCCAGTACTTC
cdr3_aa: CASSLSPPGTDSLYSQKETQYF

j_call: TRBJ2-1
v_call: TRBV7-9
d_call: NA
clone_size: NA
cdr3_nt: TGTGCCAGCAGCTTAGTGCGCACCTACAATGAGCAGTTCTTC
cdr3_aa: CASSLVRTYNEQFF

j_call: TRBJ2-3
v_call: TRBV18
d_call: TRBD2
clone_size: NA
cdr3_nt: TGTGCCAGCTCACCACGCGGGAGGGATGGGCTTAATACGCAGTATTTT
cdr3_aa: CASSPRGRDGLNTQYF

j_call: TRBJ1-1
v_call: TRBV27
d_call: NA
clone_size: NA
cdr3_nt: TGTGCCAGCAGTACCCGGCAACTTTGGGGATTTAATGGGAACACTGAAGCTTTCTTT
cdr3_aa: CASSTRQLWGFNGNTEAFF

j_call: TRBJ1-4
v_call: TRBV29-1
d_call: NA
clone_size: NA
cdr3_nt: TGCAGCGTTGAAGGTAGTACCGACAGAAAACTGTTTTTT
cdr3_aa: CSVEGSTDRKLFF

j_call: TRBJ1-1
v_call: TRBV18
d_call: NA
clone_size: NA
cdr3_nt: TGTGCCAGCTCACCGTTTCAAGGCACTGAAGCTTTCTTT
cdr3_aa: CASSPFQGTEAFF

j_call: TRBJ2-2
v_call: TRBV6-5
d_call: NA
clone_size: few
cdr3_nt: TGTGCCAGCAGGTCAACAGGGATTAACACCGGGGAGCTGTTTTTT
cdr3_aa: CASRSTGINTGELFF

j_call: TRBJ2-1
v_call: TRBV10-2
d_call: NA
clone_size: NA
cdr3_nt: TGCGCCAGCACCTCAAATCGACGGGACGGGCAGTTCTTC
cdr3_aa: CASTSNRRDGQFF

j_call: TRBJ2-7
v_call: TRBV6-6
d_call: TRBD1
clone_size: NA
cdr3_nt: TGTGCCAGCAGTTACTCGGACAGGTCCTACGAGCAGTACTTC
cdr3_aa: CASSYSDRSYEQYF

j_call: TRBJ2-7
v_call: TRBV6-2/TRBV6-3
d_call: NA
clone_size: NA
cdr3_nt: TGTGCCAGCAGTTATTCGGGCCGAGGGGGCTACGAGCAGTACTTC
cdr3_aa: CASSYSGRGGYEQYF

j_call: TRBJ2-1
v_call: TRBV28
d_call: TRBD2
clone_size: NA
cdr3_nt: TGTGCCAGCAGTTTAGGAAGCGGGAGAGCTGTACTCAATGAGCAGTTCTTC
cdr3_aa: CASSLGSGRAVLNEQFF

j_call: TRBJ1-1
v_call: TRBV12-3/TRBV12-4
d_call: NA
clone_size: NA
cdr3_nt: TGTGCCAGCAGCCGAACATGGGACACTGAAGCTTTCTTT
cdr3_aa: CASSRTWDTEAFF

j_call: TRBJ1-1
v_call: TRBV27
d_call: TRBD1
clone_size: once
cdr3_nt: TGTGCCAGCAGTTGGGGACAGGGCCACACTGAAGCTTTCTTT
cdr3_aa: CASSWGQGHTEAFF

j_call: TRBJ1-2
v_call: TRBV19
d_call: TRBD1
clone_size: few
cdr3_nt: TGTGCCAGTAGGGACCACAGGGGGATCGACTATGGCTACACCTTC
cdr3_aa: CASRDHRGIDYGYTF

j_call: TRBJ2-1
v_call: TRBV5-8
d_call: TRBD2
clone_size: NA
cdr3_nt: TGTGCCAGCAGCAAAACCTCCGGGACTAGCGGGAGAAGGGCCAATGAGCAGTTCTTC
cdr3_aa: CASSKTSGTSGRRANEQFF

j_call: TRBJ2-7
v_call: TRBV27
d_call: NA
clone_size: once
cdr3_nt: TGTGCCAGCAGTTTGGTAGAGGGGGGATTCAACGAGCAGTACTTC
cdr3_aa: CASSLVEGGFNEQYF